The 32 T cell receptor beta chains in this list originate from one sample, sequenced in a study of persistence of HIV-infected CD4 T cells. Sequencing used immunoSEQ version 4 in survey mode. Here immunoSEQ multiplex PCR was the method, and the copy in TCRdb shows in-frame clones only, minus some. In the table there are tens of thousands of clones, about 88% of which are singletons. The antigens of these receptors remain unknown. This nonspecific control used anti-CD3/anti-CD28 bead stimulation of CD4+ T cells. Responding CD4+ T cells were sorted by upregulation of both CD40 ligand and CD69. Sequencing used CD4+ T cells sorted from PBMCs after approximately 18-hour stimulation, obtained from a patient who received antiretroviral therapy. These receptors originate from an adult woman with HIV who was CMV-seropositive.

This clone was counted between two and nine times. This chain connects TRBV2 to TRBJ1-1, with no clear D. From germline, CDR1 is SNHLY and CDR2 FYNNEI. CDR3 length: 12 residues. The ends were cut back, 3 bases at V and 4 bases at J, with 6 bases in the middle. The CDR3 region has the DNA TGTGCCAGCAGTGAGGGGAGCACTGAAGCTTTCTTT. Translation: CASSEGSTEAFF. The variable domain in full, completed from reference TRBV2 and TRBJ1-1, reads EPEVTQTPSHQVTQMGQEVILRCVPISNHLYFYWYRQILGQKVEFLVSFYNNEISEKSEIFDDQFSVERPDGSNFTLKIRSTKLEDSAMYFCASSEGSTEAFFGQGTRLTVV.

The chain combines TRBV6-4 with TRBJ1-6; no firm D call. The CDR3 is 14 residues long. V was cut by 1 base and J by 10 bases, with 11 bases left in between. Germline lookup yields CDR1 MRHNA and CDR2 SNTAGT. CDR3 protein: CASSDWSVGSPLHF. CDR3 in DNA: TGTGCCAGCAGTGACTGGTCTGTAGGATCACCCCTCCACTTT.

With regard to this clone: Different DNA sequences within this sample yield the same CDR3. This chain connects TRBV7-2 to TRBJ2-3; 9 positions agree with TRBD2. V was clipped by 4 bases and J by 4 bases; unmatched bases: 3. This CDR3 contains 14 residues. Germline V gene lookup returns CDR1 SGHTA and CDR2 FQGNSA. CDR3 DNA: TGTGCCAGCAGCTGGGGACTAGCTGCAGATACGCAGTATTTT. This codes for CASSWGLAADTQYF.

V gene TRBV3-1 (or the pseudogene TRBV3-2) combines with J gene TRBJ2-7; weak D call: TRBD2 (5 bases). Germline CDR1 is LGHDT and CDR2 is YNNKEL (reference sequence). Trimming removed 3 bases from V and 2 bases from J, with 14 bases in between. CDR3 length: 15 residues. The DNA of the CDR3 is TGTGCCAGCAGCCAGAACGTAGGACTTGCCTACGAGCAGTACTTC. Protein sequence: CASSQNVGLAYEQYF.

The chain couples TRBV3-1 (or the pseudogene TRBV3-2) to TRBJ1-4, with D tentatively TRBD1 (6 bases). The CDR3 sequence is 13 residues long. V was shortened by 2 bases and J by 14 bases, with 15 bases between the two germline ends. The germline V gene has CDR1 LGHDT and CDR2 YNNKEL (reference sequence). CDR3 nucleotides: TGTGCCAGCAGCCAAAAATTCGGACAGAGTCTGTTTTTT. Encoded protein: CASSQKFGQSLFF.

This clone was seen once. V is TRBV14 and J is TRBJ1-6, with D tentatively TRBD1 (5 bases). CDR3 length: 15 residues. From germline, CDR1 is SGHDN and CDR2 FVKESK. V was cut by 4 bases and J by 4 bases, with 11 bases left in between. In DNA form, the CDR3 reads TGTGCCAGCAGCCTTGGGACCGCTTATAATTCACCCCTCCACTTT. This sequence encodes CASSLGTAYNSPLHF. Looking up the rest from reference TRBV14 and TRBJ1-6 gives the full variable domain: EAGVTQFPSHSVIEKGQTVTLRCDPISGHDNLYWYRRVMGKEIKFLLHFVKESKQDESGMPNNRFLAERTGGTYSTLKVQPAELEDSGVYFCASSLGTAYNSPLHFGNGTRLTVT.

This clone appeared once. The DNA of the CDR3 is TGTGCCAGCTCACCGTTTCCGACCCCCCGTGTCGATGGCTACACCTTC. Translating it yields CASSPFPTPRVDGYTF. The chain has TRBV18 and TRBJ1-2, with D unclear. The germline V and J ends were trimmed by 3 bases and 6 bases, with 20 bases remaining between them. Germline loops: CDR1 KGHSH, CDR2 LQKENI. The CDR3 spans 16 residues.

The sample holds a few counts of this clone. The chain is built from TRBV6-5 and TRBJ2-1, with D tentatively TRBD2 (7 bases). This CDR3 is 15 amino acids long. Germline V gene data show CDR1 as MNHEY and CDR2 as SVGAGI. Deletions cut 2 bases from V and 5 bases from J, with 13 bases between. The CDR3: CASSYPRGGDNEQFF. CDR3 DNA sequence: TGTGCCAGCAGTTACCCGAGGGGGGGCGACAATGAGCAGTTCTTC.

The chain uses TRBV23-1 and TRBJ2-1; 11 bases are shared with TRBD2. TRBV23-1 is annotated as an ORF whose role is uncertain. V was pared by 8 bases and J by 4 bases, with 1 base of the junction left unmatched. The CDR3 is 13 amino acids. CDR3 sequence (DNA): TGCGCCAGCCTAGCGGGGGGTTACAATGAGCAGTTCTTC. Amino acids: CASLAGGYNEQFF.

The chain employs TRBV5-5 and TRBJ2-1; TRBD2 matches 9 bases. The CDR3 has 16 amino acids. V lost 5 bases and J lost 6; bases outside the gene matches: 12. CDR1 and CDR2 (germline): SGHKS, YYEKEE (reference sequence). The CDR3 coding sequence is TGTGCCAGCAGGTTTTTCGCCAGCGGGGGGAGCAATGAGCAGTTCTTC. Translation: CASRFFASGGSNEQFF.

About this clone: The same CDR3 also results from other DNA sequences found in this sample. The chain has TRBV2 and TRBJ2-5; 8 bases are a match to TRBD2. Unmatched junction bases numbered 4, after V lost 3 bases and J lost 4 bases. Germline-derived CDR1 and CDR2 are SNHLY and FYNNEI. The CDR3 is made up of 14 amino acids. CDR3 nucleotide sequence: TGTGCCAGCAGTGAGGGACTAGAACCAGAGACCCAGTACTTC. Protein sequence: CASSEGLEPETQYF.

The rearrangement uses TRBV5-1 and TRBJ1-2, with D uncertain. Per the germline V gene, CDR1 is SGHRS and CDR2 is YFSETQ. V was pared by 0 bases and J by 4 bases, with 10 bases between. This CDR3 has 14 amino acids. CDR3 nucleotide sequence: TGCGCCAGCAGCTTGGGCCCCCACGGCTATGGCTACACCTTC. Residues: CASSLGPHGYGYTF. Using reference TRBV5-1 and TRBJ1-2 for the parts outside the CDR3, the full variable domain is KAGVTQTPRYLIKTRGQQVTLSCSPISGHRSVSWYQQTPGQGLQFLFEYFSETQRNKGNFPGRFSGRQFSNSRSEMNVSTLELGDSALYLCASSLGPHGYGYTFGSGTRLTVV.

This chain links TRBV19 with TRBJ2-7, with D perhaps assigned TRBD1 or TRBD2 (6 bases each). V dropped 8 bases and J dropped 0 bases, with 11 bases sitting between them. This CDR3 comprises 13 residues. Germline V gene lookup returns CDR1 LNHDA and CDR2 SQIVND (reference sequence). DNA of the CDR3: TGTGCCAGTGGGGGGCAATTCTCCTACGAGCAGTACTTC. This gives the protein CASGGQFSYEQYF.

DNA of the CDR3: TGTGCCAGCCGGATGACAGGGTCCTATGGCTACACCTTC. This encodes CASRMTGSYGYTF. V usage is TRBV6-5 and J usage is TRBJ1-2; 7 nucleotides agree with TRBD1. This CDR3 spans 13 amino acids. Germline CDR1 MNHEY, CDR2 SVGAGI. V lost 8 bases to trimming and J lost 4 bases; unmatched junction nucleotides: 7.

In nucleotides, the CDR3 is TGCGCCAGCAGCTTTCGACCCATCGCGGTCGATGAGCAGTTCTTC. Amino acids: CASSFRPIAVDEQFF. This sequence joins TRBV5-1 and TRBJ2-1, with D uncertain. V lost 2 bases and J lost 8, with 17 bases in between. This CDR3 is built from 15 residues. CDR1 and CDR2 (germline): SGHRS, YFSETQ.

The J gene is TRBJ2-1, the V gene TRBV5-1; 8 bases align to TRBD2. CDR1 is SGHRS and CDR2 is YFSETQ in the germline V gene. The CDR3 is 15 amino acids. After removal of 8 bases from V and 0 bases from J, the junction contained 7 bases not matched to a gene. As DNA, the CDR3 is TGCGCCAGTCTTAGCGGGGTCAGCTCCTACAATGAGCAGTTCTTC. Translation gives CASLSGVSSYNEQFF.

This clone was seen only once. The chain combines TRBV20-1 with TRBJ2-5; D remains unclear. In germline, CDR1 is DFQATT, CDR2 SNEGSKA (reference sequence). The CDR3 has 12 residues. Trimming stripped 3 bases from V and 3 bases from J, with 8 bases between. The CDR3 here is CSASSREETQYF. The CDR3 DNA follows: TGCAGTGCTAGTTCGCGAGAAGAGACCCAGTACTTC.

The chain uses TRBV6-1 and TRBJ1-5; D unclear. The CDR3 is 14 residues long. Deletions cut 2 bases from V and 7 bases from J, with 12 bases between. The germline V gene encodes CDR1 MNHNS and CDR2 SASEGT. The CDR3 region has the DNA TGTGCCAGCAGTGAATCGGGGAAATGGCAGCCCCAGCATTTT. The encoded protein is CASSESGKWQPQHF.

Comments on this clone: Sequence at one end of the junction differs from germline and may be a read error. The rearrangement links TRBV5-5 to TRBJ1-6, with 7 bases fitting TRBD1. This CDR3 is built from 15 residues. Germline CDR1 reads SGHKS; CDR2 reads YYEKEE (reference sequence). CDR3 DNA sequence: TGTGCCAGCAGCTTGTTAGGGACAGATAATTCATCCCTCCACTTT. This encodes CASSLLGTDNSSLHF.

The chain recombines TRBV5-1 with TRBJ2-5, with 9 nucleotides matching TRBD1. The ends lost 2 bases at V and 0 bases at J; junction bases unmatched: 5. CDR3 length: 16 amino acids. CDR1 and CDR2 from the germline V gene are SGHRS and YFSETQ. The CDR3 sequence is CASSFLDRGDQETQYF. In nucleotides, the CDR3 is TGCGCCAGCAGCTTTTTGGACAGGGGTGACCAAGAGACCCAGTACTTC.

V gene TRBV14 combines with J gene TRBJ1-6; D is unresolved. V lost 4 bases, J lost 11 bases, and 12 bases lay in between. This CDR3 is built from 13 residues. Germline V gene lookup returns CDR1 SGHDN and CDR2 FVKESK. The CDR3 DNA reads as TGTGCCAGCAGCCCCGGGTGGGAAGCACCCCTCCACTTT. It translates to CASSPGWEAPLHF.

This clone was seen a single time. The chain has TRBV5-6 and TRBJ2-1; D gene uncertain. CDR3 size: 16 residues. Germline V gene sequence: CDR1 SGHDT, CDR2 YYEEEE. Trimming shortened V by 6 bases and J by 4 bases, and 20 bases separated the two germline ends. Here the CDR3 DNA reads TGTGCCAGCACGACACGACGCGGAAGGGCTTACAATGAGCAGTTCTTC. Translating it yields CASTTRRGRAYNEQFF.

The CDR3 DNA reads TGTGCCAGCAGTTACGATGGGAGCTATGGCTACACCTTC. Encoded protein: CASSYDGSYGYTF. The J gene is TRBJ1-2, the V gene TRBV6-5; D ambiguous. V lost 2 bases, J lost 4 bases, and 8 bases lay in between. CDR1 is MNHEY, CDR2 SVGAGI, per germline. This CDR3 is 13 amino acids long.

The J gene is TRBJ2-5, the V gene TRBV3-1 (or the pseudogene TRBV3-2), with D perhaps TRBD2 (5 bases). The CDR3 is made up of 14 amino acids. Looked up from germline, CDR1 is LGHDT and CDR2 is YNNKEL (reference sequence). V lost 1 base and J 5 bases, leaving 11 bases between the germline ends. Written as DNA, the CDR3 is TGTGCCAGCAGCCAAGGAGGGAATCGGGAGACCCAGTACTTC. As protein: CASSQGGNRETQYF.

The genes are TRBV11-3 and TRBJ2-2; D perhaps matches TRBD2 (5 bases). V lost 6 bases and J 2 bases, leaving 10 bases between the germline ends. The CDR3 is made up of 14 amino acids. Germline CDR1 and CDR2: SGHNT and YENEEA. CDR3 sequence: CASRSDFNTGELFF. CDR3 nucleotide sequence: TGTGCCAGCAGATCGGACTTTAACACCGGGGAGCTGTTTTTT.

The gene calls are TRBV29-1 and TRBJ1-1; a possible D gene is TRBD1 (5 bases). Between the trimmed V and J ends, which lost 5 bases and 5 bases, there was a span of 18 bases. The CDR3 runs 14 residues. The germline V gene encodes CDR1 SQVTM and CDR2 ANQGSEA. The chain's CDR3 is CSVQLQGGRTEAFF. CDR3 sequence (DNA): TGCAGCGTTCAACTCCAGGGTGGTAGAACTGAAGCTTTCTTT. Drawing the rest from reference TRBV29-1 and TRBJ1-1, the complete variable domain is SAVISQKPSRDICQRGTSLTIQCQVDSQVTMMFWYRQQPGQSLTLIATANQGSEATYESGFVIDKFPISRPNLTFSTLTVSNMSPEDSSIYLCSVQLQGGRTEAFFGQGTRLTVV.

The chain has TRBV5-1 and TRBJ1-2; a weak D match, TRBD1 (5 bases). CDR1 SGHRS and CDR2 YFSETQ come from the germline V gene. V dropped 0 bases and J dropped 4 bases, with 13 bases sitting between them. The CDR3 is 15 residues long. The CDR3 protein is CASSLEDISPYGYTF. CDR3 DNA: TGCGCCAGCAGCTTGGAGGACATTTCCCCCTATGGCTACACCTTC.

The CDR3 nucleotides read TGCAGTGCCAGTATTGGAGGGATCTCGGAAAAACTGTTTTTT. Amino acids: CSASIGGISEKLFF. The J gene is TRBJ1-4, the V gene TRBV20-1; D not resolved. The CDR3 consists of 14 residues. Germline assignment: CDR1 DFQATT and CDR2 SNEGSKA (reference sequence). V lost 6 bases and J lost 8, with 19 bases in between.

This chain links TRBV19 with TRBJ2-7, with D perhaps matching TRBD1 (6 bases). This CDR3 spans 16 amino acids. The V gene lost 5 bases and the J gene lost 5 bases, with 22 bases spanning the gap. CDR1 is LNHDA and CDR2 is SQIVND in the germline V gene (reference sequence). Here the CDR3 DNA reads TGTGCCAGTAGTCCCGAAACAGGGTTAGGTCGGCACGAGCAGTACTTC. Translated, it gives CASSPETGLGRHEQYF.

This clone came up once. CDR3: CASRQGVFTEAFF. The CDR3, as DNA: TGTGCCAGCAGACAGGGGGTCTTCACTGAAGCTTTCTTT. The rearrangement joins TRBV12-3 or TRBV12-4 to TRBJ1-1; 8 bases are shared with TRBD1. After removal of 6 bases from V and 4 bases from J, the junction contained 4 bases not matched to a gene. The CDR3 extends over 13 amino acids.

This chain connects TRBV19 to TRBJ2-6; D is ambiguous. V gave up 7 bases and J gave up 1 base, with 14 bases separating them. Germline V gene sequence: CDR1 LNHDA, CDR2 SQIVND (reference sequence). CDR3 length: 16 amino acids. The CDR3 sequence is CASTPNSASGANVLTF. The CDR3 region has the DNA TGTGCCAGTACTCCTAATTCGGCTTCTGGGGCCAACGTCCTGACTTTC.

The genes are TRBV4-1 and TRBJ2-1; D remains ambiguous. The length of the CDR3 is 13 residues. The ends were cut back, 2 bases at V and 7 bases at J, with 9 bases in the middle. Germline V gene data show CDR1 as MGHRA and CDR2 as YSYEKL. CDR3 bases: TGCGCCAGCAGCCAACCGCTCGGGAATGAGCAGTTCTTC. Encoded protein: CASSQPLGNEQFF.